The source of this TCR beta chain is a study of human T cells and chemical hapten exposure. The wider study: Patients had diphenylcyclopropenone applied to the scalp weekly throughout the approximately 22-week study. Per-sample TCR yields varied mainly from small pooled library volume differences.

Within the library, unique molecular identifiers were attached to each individual cDNA molecule. One entry per CDR3 protein results from TCRdb running MiXCR on the RACE reads. The table records some 49,000 distinct CDR3 sequences, around 9.3% of them present only once. Germline V gene lookup returns CDR1 LNHDA and CDR2 SQIVND (reference sequence). CDR3 length: 14 amino acids. V was cut by 7 bases and J by 8 bases, with 15 bases left in between. The sample holds a few counts of this clonotype. Its antigen is not identified. The sample's time point: patch test 1, 2 weeks after DPC sensitization. As to treatment: therapeutic diphenylcyclopropenone sensitization with weekly scalp DPC. The study, taken as a whole, reports: Expanded TCRs showed more large CDR3 clusters than pre-sensitization or healthy control sets.

V and J are TRBV19 and TRBJ1-6; a weak D match, TRBD1 (5 bases). The specimen was whole blood, collected in connection with sensitization to the hapten diphenylcyclopropenone (DPC). This clonotype originated in a woman between 45 and 65 years old with alopecia areata. Some clones in this sample may be carry-over from other donors' samples. The CDR3 DNA follows: TGTGCCAGTAAACGCCCCGGGGACGATTCACCCCTCCACTTT. Translation: CASKRPGDDSPLHF.